The 13 T cell receptor beta chains reported below all come from one sample, sequenced in a study of glioma-infiltrating T cells. The iRepertoire nested amplicon-rescue multiplex PCR amplified TCR alpha and beta CDR3s from RNA. TCRdb fed the multiplex PCR reads into MiXCR, producing one record per CDR3 protein. The data hold more than 300,000 distinct CDR3 sequences, with 41% observed a single time. The source material was glioma tissue, nonneoplastic brain tissue, or PBMCs (not recorded which). Receptors were obtained from a human donor with low-grade glioma or glioblastoma, undergoing nonglioma brain surgery, or in good health (not recorded which).

This clonotype showed up just a few times. The CDR3 nucleotides read TGTGCCAGCAGCTTAGGCGTGAGAGCCCAGCATTTT. Residues: CASSLGVRAQHF. This chain joins TRBV7-2 and TRBJ1-5; D call uncertain. Germline lookup yields CDR1 SGHTA and CDR2 FQGNSA. CDR3 length: 12 amino acids. V gave up 1 base and J gave up 11 bases, with 9 bases separating them.

To note about this clonotype: Likely a read error: the CDR3 ends without its conserved phenylalanine or tryptophan. This rearrangement joins TRBV4-1 to TRBJ1-2; D gene ambiguous. With 1 base removed from V and 10 bases from J, the gap between germline ends came to 22 bases. This CDR3 has 16 amino acids. The germline V gene encodes CDR1 MGHRA and CDR2 YSYEKL. The CDR3: CASSQGRFIPNYNYTS. For the CDR3, the DNA is TGCGCCAGCAGCCAAGGAAGATTCATTCCTAACTATAACTACACCTCC.

This clonotype showed up many times. The CDR3 here is CSARILDKGYEQYF. The CDR3 DNA sequence: TGCAGTGCTAGGATTCTGGACAAGGGCTACGAGCAGTACTTC. The V and J genes are TRBV20-1 and TRBJ2-7; the D gene is possibly TRBD1 (5 bases). Trimming shortened V by 3 bases and J by 3 bases, and 15 bases separated the two germline ends. Germline CDR1 is DFQATT and CDR2 is SNEGSKA (reference sequence). CDR3 length equals 14 residues.

The gene calls are TRBV20-1 and TRBJ2-3; 13 bases are shared with TRBD2. Germline trimming cut 6 bases from V and 8 bases from J; bases unmatched to any gene: 8. Germline lookup yields CDR1 DFQATT and CDR2 SNEGSKA (reference sequence). This CDR3 has 14 residues. The CDR3 sequence is CSAYGLAGVVTQYF. CDR3 DNA sequence: TGCAGTGCGTACGGACTAGCGGGAGTTGTTACGCAGTATTTT.

The sample holds many counts of this clonotype. This chain uses TRBV27 with TRBJ1-5; possible D gene TRBD1, 5 bases. With 5 bases removed from V and 6 bases from J, the gap between germline ends came to 8 bases. CDR1 and CDR2 from the germline V gene are MNHEY and SMNVEV (reference sequence). The CDR3 consists of 12 residues. CDR3 region: CASSGGSQPQHF. The CDR3 nucleotides read TGTGCCAGCAGTGGGGGGAGTCAGCCCCAGCATTTT.

This clonotype was recorded a few times. The genes are TRBV7-2 and TRBJ2-3, with TRBD2 matching over 8 bases. V lost 2 bases, J lost 6 bases, and 10 bases stayed unmatched. Germline-derived CDR1 and CDR2 are SGHTA and FQGNSA. The CDR3 is 16 residues long. The CDR3 DNA reads as TGTGCCAGCAGCTTAATGGCGGGAGGTTGGGGCGATACGCAGTATTTT. Its protein product is CASSLMAGGWGDTQYF.

The rearrangement joins TRBV7-2 to TRBJ2-5, with 8 bases identical to TRBD2. The end of the DNA aligns better with TRBJ2-1, so the J call may be wrong. CDR3 length equals 15 residues. The germline gives CDR1 SGHTA, CDR2 FQGNSA. This CDR3 is CASSLWQVRGGEQFF. CDR3 in DNA: TGTGCCAGCAGCTTATGGCAGGTTCGGGGGGGGGAGCAGTTCTTC.

This clonotype was picked up a small number of times. V and J are TRBV7-3 and TRBJ1-1; 8 bases agree with TRBD1. Looked up from germline, CDR1 is SGHTA and CDR2 is FQGTGA. V was clipped by 4 bases and J by 3 bases; unmatched bases: 4. CDR3 size: 14 residues. CDR3 DNA sequence: TGTGCCAGCAGCTCAGGGGGCAGGGACACTGAAGCTTTCTTT. Translation: CASSSGGRDTEAFF.

This clonotype was seen only a few times. It may be a read error: a sequence one base away is much more abundant. This rearrangement joins TRBV28 to TRBJ2-7; no reliable D call. This CDR3 contains 12 residues. CDR1 is MDHEN and CDR2 is SYDVKM in the germline V gene. V gave up 5 bases and J gave up 6 bases, with 11 bases separating them. The CDR3 spells CASSETPGEQYF. The CDR3 coding sequence is TGTGCCAGCAGTGAAACCCCTGGCGAGCAGTACTTC.

The chain combines TRBV18 with TRBJ1-2; D is undetermined. The CDR3 is 15 amino acids. Germline CDR1 KGHSH, CDR2 LQKENI. V lost 3 bases to trimming and J lost 1 base, with 12 bases between them. The CDR3 bases are TGTGCCAGCTCACCCAACCCATCGGGTAACTATGGCTACACCTTC. Translated, it gives CASSPNPSGNYGYTF.

J is TRBJ2-7 and V is TRBV7-2, with D uncertain. This CDR3 contains 12 residues. V lost 1 base, J lost 5 bases, and 6 bases lay in between. CDR1 is SGHTA, CDR2 FQGNSA, per germline. This CDR3 reads CASSLVWDEQYF. CDR3 bases: TGTGCCAGCAGCTTAGTTTGGGACGAGCAGTACTTC.

Comment on this clonotype: This may arise from a read error, as a much more abundant clone is one base away. The chain employs TRBV6-1 and TRBJ2-1; 12 bases match TRBD1. The CDR3 runs 18 residues. Germline V gene data show CDR1 as MNHNS and CDR2 as SASEGT. The trim removed 7 bases at V and 10 bases at J, leaving 20 bases unmatched. CDR3 sequence: CASNPPGQGASLVYEQFF. Written as DNA, the CDR3 is TGTGCCAGCAACCCGCCGGGACAGGGGGCTTCCCTAGTCTACGAGCAGTTCTTC.

CDR3 bases: TGTGCCAGCAGCCAAGGATCGGTCACAGATACGCAGTATTTT. It specifies CASSQGSVTDTQYF. The genes are TRBV14 and TRBJ2-3, with D unclear. The germline CDR1 and CDR2 sequences are SGHDN and FVKESK. V was shortened by 1 base and J by 2 bases, with 7 bases between the two germline ends. The CDR3 consists of 14 residues.